The 23 T cell receptor beta chains below all came from one sample that was sequenced in a study of T cells in localized non-small cell lung cancer. Measured with immunoSEQ multiplex PCR; TCRdb has only the in-frame clones, and not every one. This table holds around 19,000 clones, about 90% found once. The sequencing here drew on PBMCs, taken before any cancer treatment. These receptor sequences come from a man aged 35-75 years with stage II squamous cell lung carcinoma.

This clone showed up just once. The chain combines TRBV9 with TRBJ1-2; 8 bases line up with TRBD1. The CDR3 is made up of 15 amino acids. The V gene's germline CDR1 is SGDLS and CDR2 YYNGEE. V trimming: 3 bases; J trimming: 0 bases; junction bases outside the gene matches: 4. The CDR3: CASSASGQANYGYTF. The CDR3 DNA reads as TGTGCCAGCAGCGCGTCGGGACAGGCTAACTATGGCTACACCTTC.

The chain has TRBV25-1 and TRBJ1-2, with no clear D. Trimming pared 1 base from V and 6 bases from J, leaving 12 bases between. The CDR3 sequence is 14 residues long. Germline-derived CDR1 and CDR2 are MGHDK and SYGVNS. The CDR3: CASSEFSGSHGYTF. In DNA form, the CDR3 reads TGTGCCAGCAGTGAATTCTCGGGGTCTCATGGCTACACCTTC.

V usage is TRBV11-3 and J usage is TRBJ2-3; D call uncertain. In germline, CDR1 is SGHNT, CDR2 YENEEA. The CDR3 loop spans 16 amino acids. The V end lost 3 bases, the J end lost 2 bases, and 15 bases lay between the germline ends. The CDR3: CASSLGTTPNTDTQYF. The CDR3 DNA is TGTGCCAGCAGCTTGGGAACTACACCGAACACAGATACGCAGTATTTT.

This rearrangement joins TRBV4-3 to TRBJ2-1; 7 positions match TRBD2. Germline lookup yields CDR1 LGHNA and CDR2 YSLEER. V dropped 0 bases and J dropped 5; count of bases not matched to a gene: 16. The CDR3 has 19 amino acids. The CDR3 DNA reads TGCGCCAGCAGCCAAGATCCCCCTTCTGGCGGGAGTCTAGACAATGAGCAGTTCTTC. Translating it yields CASSQDPPSGGSLDNEQFF.

The chain has TRBV7-8 and TRBJ1-5; D gene unclear. Per the germline V gene, CDR1 is SGHVS and CDR2 is FQNEAQ. V was clipped by 1 base and J by 7 bases, with 11 bases between them. This CDR3 region has 14 residues. CDR3 residues: CASSLGQSEQPQHF. The CDR3 DNA follows: TGTGCCAGCAGCTTAGGGCAATCGGAACAGCCCCAGCATTTT. Using reference TRBV7-8 and TRBJ1-5 for the parts outside the CDR3, the full variable domain is GAGVSQSPRYKVAKRGQDVALRCDPISGHVSLFWYQQALGQGPEFLTYFQNEAQLDKSGLPSDRFFAERPEGSVSTLKIQRTQQEDSAVYLCASSLGQSEQPQHFGDGTRLSIL.

The chain has TRBV6-1 and TRBJ2-1, with 11 nucleotides matching TRBD1. The CDR3 has 17 amino acids. Unmatched junction bases numbered 6, after V lost 2 bases and J lost 3 bases. Germline CDR1 and CDR2: MNHNS and SASEGT. The CDR3 protein is CASSEILGTGGYNEQFF. In DNA, the CDR3 is TGTGCCAGCAGTGAAATCCTCGGGACAGGGGGCTACAATGAGCAGTTCTTC.

The J gene is TRBJ2-1, the V gene TRBV28; D remains ambiguous. The germline V and J ends were trimmed by 7 bases and 4 bases, with 5 bases remaining between them. The CDR3 covers 11 residues. Germline V lookup: CDR1 MDHEN, CDR2 SYDVKM. CDR3 region: CASKQYNEQFF. The CDR3, as DNA: TGTGCCAGCAAACAGTACAATGAGCAGTTCTTC. The variable domain in full, completed from reference TRBV28 and TRBJ2-1, reads DVKVTQSSRYLVKRTGEKVFLECVQDMDHENMFWYRQDPGLGLRLIYFSYDVKMKEKGDIPEGYSVSREKKERFSLILESASTNQTSMYLCASKQYNEQFFGPGTRLTVL.

This chain connects TRBV11-3 to TRBJ2-5; 8 bases match TRBD1. Per the germline V gene, CDR1 is SGHNT and CDR2 is YENEEA. V dropped 6 bases and J dropped 2; count of bases not matched to a gene: 2. This CDR3 has 13 residues. CDR3 DNA: TGTGCCAGCAGGGGACAGGTACAAGAGACCCAGTACTTC. Translated, it gives CASRGQVQETQYF.

The V gene is TRBV12-5, the J gene TRBJ2-2, with 9 bases identical to TRBD1. This CDR3 is 14 amino acids long. The germline V gene encodes CDR1 LGHNT and CDR2 FRNRAP. V was pared by 5 bases and J by 12 bases, with 10 bases of the junction left unmatched. The CDR3 nucleotides are TGTGCTAGTGGTCCGGGACAGGGTGAGGGTCAGCTGTTTTTT. It is translated as CASGPGQGEGQLFF. Filled out from reference TRBV12-5 and TRBJ2-2, the complete variable domain reads DARVTQTPRHKVTEMGQEVTMRCQPILGHNTVFWYRQTMMQGLELLAYFRNRAPLDDSGMPKDRFSAEMPDATLATLKIQPSEPRDSAVYFCASGPGQGEGQLFFGEGSRLTVL.

The chain combines TRBV5-6 with TRBJ1-1; unclear D gene. Trimming removed 0 bases from V and 3 bases from J, with 0 bases in between. The CDR3 runs to 11 residues. CDR1 is SGHDT and CDR2 is YYEEEE in the germline V gene. The CDR3 here is CASSLDTEAFF. CDR3 DNA sequence: TGTGCCAGCAGCTTGGACACTGAAGCTTTCTTT.

Here the CDR3 DNA reads TGTGCCACCCACCCCGGGCTAGCGGGAGCCGTATCACTCCACGAGCAGTACTTC. This gives the protein CATHPGLAGAVSLHEQYF. The rearrangement joins TRBV19 to TRBJ2-7, with 10 bases lining up with TRBD2. Germline values: CDR1 LNHDA, CDR2 SQIVND (reference sequence). Trimming at V came to 10 bases and at J to 5 bases, leaving 23 bases not matched to a gene. The CDR3 has 18 amino acids.

In its sample, this clone was seen once. The V call is TRBV30, the J call TRBJ1-2; tentatively, D is TRBD1 (5 bases). Trimming stripped 2 bases from V and 1 base from J, with 20 bases between. Germline CDR1 is GTSNPN and CDR2 is SVGIG (reference sequence). The CDR3 has 17 residues. The chain's CDR3 is CAWSPHRLRGSNYGYTF. The CDR3 region has the DNA TGTGCCTGGAGTCCCCACCGTTTAAGGGGTAGTAACTATGGCTACACCTTC.

This clone was counted a single time. The chain recombines TRBV10-3 with TRBJ2-1; the match to TRBD2 covers 11 bases. The CDR3 covers 15 residues. Germline V gene lookup returns CDR1 ENHRY and CDR2 SYGVKD. The trim removed 6 bases at V and 8 bases at J, leaving 9 bases unmatched. Here the CDR3 DNA reads TGTGCCATCAGGTTAACTAGCGGGAGTGGGTATGAGCAGTTCTTC. This encodes CAIRLTSGSGYEQFF.

This clone was observed a handful of times. J is TRBJ1-2 and V is TRBV30; the match to TRBD1 covers 7 bases. The junction had 9 bases not matched to a gene; V was cut back by 6 bases and J by 2 bases. CDR1 is GTSNPN, CDR2 SVGIG, per germline (reference sequence). The CDR3 covers 14 residues. The CDR3 DNA is TGTGCCTGTCCCGAGACAGGGTACAACTATGGCTACACCTTC. Translating gives CACPETGYNYGYTF. Combining the CDR3 with reference TRBV30 and TRBJ1-2 gives the whole variable domain SQTIHQWPATLVQPVGSPLSLECTVEGTSNPNLYWYRQAAGRGLQLLFYSVGIGQISSEVPQNLSASRPQDRQFILSSKKLLLSDSGFYLCACPETGYNYGYTFGSGTRLTVV.

This chain uses TRBV7-9 with TRBJ1-2; D is unresolved. This CDR3 region has 10 residues. V was cut by 6 bases and J by 8 bases, with 7 bases left in between. Germline lookup yields CDR1 SEHNR and CDR2 FQNEAQ (reference sequence). CDR3 DNA: TGTGCCAGCAGTGGAGGCGGCTACACCTTC. This encodes CASSGGGYTF.

V gene TRBV30 combines with J gene TRBJ1-2, with 8 bases matching TRBD1. The CDR3 spans 15 residues. The germline CDR1 and CDR2 sequences are GTSNPN and SVGIG (reference sequence). V shed 2 bases, J shed 8 bases, and the junction held 13 bases outside the gene matches. In nucleotides, the CDR3 is TGTGCCTGGAGTAATGCAGGACAGGGTCTTGGGGGCTACACCTTC. Protein product: CAWSNAGQGLGGYTF.

This sequence joins TRBV30 and TRBJ1-2; D unclear. The CDR3 spans 12 residues. The germline V gene has CDR1 GTSNPN and CDR2 SVGIG (reference sequence). Trimming left V 4 bases short and J 4 bases short, with 10 bases between. The CDR3 DNA is TGTGCCTGGATTAGACACCTCTATGGCTACACCTTC. Amino acid sequence: CAWIRHLYGYTF.

V and J are TRBV11-3 and TRBJ2-7, with D unresolved. The V gene's germline CDR1 is SGHNT and CDR2 YENEEA. V lost 3 bases, J lost 3 bases, and 6 bases lay in between. The CDR3 spans 12 residues. As DNA, the CDR3 is TGTGCCAGCAGCTTCCCCGGCTACGAGCAGTACTTC. It translates to CASSFPGYEQYF.

CDR3 protein: CASSNAGGAVSEAFF. The CDR3 DNA follows: TGTGCCAGTAGTAACGCAGGGGGCGCGGTCTCTGAAGCTTTCTTT. The genes are TRBV19 and TRBJ1-1; 8 bases map to TRBD1. Germline CDR1 is LNHDA and CDR2 is SQIVND (reference sequence). The CDR3 has 15 amino acids. V was pared by 4 bases and J by 6 bases, with 10 bases of the junction left unmatched.

This chain connects TRBV11-2 to TRBJ2-2, with D tentatively TRBD2 (5 bases). Germline CDR1 reads SGHAT; CDR2 reads FQNNGV. V was pared by 6 bases and J by 2 bases, with 13 bases between. The CDR3 spans 15 residues. CDR3: CASSQEAENTGELFF. CDR3 DNA sequence: TGTGCCAGCAGTCAGGAGGCGGAAAACACCGGGGAGCTGTTTTTT.

J is TRBJ1-2 and V is TRBV19; D uncertain. The CDR3 extends over 13 amino acids. V was clipped by 3 bases and J by 4 bases, with 9 bases between them. Germline assignment: CDR1 LNHDA and CDR2 SQIVND (reference sequence). CDR3 nucleotide sequence: TGTGCCAGTAGTATTTCCAAGGTCTATGGCTACACCTTC. Translated: CASSISKVYGYTF.

The chain carries TRBV7-2 and TRBJ2-3; D unclear. V shed 5 bases and J shed 3 bases, with 6 bases lying between them. The CDR3 is 12 amino acids. The germline V gene has CDR1 SGHTA and CDR2 FQGNSA. The DNA of the CDR3 is TGTGCCAGCAGCCCTAATACAGATACGCAGTATTTT. Protein sequence: CASSPNTDTQYF.

The gene calls are TRBV7-6 and TRBJ1-6, with unresolved D. Trimming took off 1 base at V and 5 bases at J, with 15 bases between the two ends. This CDR3 is 17 amino acids long. Germline CDR1 and CDR2: SGHVS and FNYEAQ. The CDR3 region is CASSLEAAGWDNSPLHF. In DNA form, the CDR3 reads TGTGCCAGCAGCTTAGAAGCGGCAGGTTGGGATAATTCACCCCTCCACTTT.